The entry below gives a single T cell receptor (beta chain) sequence along with its context. This specimen comes from a study of blood T cell repertoires in COVID-19. Looking at the study overall: Material from acute and convalescent COVID-19 was sourced from the United States, Italy and Spain. PBMCs, B-cell-depleted T cells, or T cells provided the cDNA or gDNA that made up the material.

The assay was immunoSEQ multiplex PCR, and TCRdb's table has in-frame clones only and misses some. The sample yields 300,000 to 400,000 clones, around 86% seen once. Participants, about 18 to 100 years old, spanned approximately 26 US areas. Cohort 3 donors counted as recovered after two negative PCRs, clearance, or resolved symptoms. Per germline, CDR1 MDHEN and CDR2 SYDVKM. The V gene lost 1 base and the J gene lost 0 bases, with 6 bases spanning the gap. The CDR3 totals 15 residues. The clonotype was recovered from a man in his 60s who had recovered from COVID-19. The chain uses TRBV28 and TRBJ1-4; D ambiguous. The sequenced sample consisted of PBMCs or T cells enriched from blood (not recorded which). This CDR3 is CASSLLGATNEKLFF. DNA for the CDR3: TGTGCCAGCAGTTTATTGGGCGCAACTAATGAAAAACTGTTTTTT.